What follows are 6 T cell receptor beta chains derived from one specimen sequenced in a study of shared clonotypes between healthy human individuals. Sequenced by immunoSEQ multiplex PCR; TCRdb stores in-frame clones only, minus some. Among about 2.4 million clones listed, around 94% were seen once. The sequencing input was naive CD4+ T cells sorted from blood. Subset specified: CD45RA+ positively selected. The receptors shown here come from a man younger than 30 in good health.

The CDR3 DNA reads TGTGCCAGTAGTATTGGCCAGTCCGGATTTGGAAACACCATATATTTT. Encoded protein: CASSIGQSGFGNTIYF. This chain uses TRBV19 with TRBJ1-3, with no clear D. The CDR3 has 16 residues. Trimming left V 3 bases short and J 3 bases short, with 15 bases between. Germline CDR1 reads LNHDA; CDR2 reads SQIVND (reference sequence).

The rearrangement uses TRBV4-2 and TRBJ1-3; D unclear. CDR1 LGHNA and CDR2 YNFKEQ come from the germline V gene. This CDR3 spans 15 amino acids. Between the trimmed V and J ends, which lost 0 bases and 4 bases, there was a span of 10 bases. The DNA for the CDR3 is TGTGCCAGCAGCCAAGATCACACCGAGGGAAACACCATATATTTT. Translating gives CASSQDHTEGNTIYF.

CDR3 in DNA: TGTGCCAGCGTTGCTACAGAACAAGAGACCCAGTACTTC. Its translation is CASVATEQETQYF. This chain connects TRBV2 to TRBJ2-5; no clear D. From germline, CDR1 is SNHLY and CDR2 FYNNEI. Between the trimmed V and J ends, which lost 8 bases and 2 bases, there was a span of 12 bases. This CDR3 contains 13 residues.

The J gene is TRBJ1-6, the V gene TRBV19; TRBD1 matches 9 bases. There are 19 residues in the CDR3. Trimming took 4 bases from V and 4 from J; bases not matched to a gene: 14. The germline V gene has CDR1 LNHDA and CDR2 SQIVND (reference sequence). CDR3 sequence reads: CASSTTRSPTGGYNSPLHF. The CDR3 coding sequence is TGTGCCAGTAGTACAACCAGGAGTCCGACAGGGGGGTATAATTCACCCCTCCACTTT. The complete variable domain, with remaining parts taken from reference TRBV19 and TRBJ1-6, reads DGGITQSPKYLFRKEGQNVTLSCEQNLNHDAMYWYRQDPGQGLRLIYYSQIVNDFQKGDIAEGYSVSREKKESFPLTVTSAQKNPTAFYLCASSTTRSPTGGYNSPLHFGNGTRLTVT.

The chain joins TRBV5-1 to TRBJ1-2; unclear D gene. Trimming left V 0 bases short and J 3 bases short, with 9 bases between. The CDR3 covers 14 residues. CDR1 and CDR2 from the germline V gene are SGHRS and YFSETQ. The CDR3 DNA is TGCGCCAGCAGCTTGGCGGACTTGGACTATGGCTACACCTTC. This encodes CASSLADLDYGYTF. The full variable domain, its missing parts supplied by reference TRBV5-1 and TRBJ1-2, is KAGVTQTPRYLIKTRGQQVTLSCSPISGHRSVSWYQQTPGQGLQFLFEYFSETQRNKGNFPGRFSGRQFSNSRSEMNVSTLELGDSALYLCASSLADLDYGYTFGSGTRLTVV.

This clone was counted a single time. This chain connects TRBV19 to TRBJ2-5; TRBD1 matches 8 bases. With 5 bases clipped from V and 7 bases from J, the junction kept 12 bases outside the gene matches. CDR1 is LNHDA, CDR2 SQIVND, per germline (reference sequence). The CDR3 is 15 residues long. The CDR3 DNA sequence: TGTGCCAGTAGTCAACGGGACAGGAAGGGGGGGACCCAGTACTTC. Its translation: CASSQRDRKGGTQYF.